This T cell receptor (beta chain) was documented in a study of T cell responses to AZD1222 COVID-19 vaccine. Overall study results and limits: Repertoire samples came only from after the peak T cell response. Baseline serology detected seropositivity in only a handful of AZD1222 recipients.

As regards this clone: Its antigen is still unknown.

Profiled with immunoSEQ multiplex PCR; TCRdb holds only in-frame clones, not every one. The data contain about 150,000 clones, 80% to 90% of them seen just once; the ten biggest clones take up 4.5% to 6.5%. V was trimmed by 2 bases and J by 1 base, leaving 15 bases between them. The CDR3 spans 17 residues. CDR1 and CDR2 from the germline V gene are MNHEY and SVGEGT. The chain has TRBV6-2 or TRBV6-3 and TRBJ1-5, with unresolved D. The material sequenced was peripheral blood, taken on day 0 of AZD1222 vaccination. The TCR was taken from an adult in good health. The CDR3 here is CASSYVPEGHSNQPQHF. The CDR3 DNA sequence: TGTGCCAGCAGTTACGTACCAGAGGGCCACAGCAATCAGCCCCAGCATTTT.